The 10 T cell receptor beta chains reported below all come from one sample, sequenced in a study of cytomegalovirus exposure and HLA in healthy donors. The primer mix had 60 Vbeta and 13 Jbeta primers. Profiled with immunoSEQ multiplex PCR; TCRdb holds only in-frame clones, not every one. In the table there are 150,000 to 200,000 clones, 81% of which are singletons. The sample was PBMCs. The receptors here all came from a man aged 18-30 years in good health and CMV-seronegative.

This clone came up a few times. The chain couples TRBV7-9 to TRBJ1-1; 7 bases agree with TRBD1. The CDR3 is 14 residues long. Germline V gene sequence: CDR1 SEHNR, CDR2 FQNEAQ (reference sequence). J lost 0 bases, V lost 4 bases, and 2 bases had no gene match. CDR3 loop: CASSSTGMNTEAFF. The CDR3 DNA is TGTGCCAGCAGCTCGACAGGGATGAACACTGAAGCTTTCTTT.

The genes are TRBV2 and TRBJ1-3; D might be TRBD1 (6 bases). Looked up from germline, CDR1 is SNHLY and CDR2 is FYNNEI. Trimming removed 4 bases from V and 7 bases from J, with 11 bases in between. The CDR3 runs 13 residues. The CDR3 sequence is CASSGDTFNTIYF. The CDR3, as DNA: TGTGCCAGCAGTGGGGACACGTTTAACACCATATATTTT.

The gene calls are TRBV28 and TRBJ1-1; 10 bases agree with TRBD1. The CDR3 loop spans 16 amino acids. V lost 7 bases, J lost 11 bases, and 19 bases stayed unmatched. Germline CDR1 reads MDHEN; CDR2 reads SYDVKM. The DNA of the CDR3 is TGTGCCAGCACCCCCTTCCGGGACAGGGGTTTTGGAAGGGCTTTCTTT. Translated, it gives CASTPFRDRGFGRAFF.

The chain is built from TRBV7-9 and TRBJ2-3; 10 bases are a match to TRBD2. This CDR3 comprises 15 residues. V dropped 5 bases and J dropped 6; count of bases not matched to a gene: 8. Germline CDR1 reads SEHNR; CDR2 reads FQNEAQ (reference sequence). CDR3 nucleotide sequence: TGTGCCAGCAGCCGGGGACTAGCGTCATGGGATACGCAGTATTTT. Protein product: CASSRGLASWDTQYF.

This CDR3 is CASSDLAGPYNEQFF. CDR3 nucleotide sequence: TGTGCCAGCAGCGACCTAGCGGGCCCCTACAATGAGCAGTTCTTC. The rearrangement joins TRBV6-4 to TRBJ2-1; 8 bases fit TRBD2. The CDR3 extends over 15 amino acids. V dropped 6 bases and J dropped 2; count of bases not matched to a gene: 6. Germline V gene sequence: CDR1 MRHNA, CDR2 SNTAGT.

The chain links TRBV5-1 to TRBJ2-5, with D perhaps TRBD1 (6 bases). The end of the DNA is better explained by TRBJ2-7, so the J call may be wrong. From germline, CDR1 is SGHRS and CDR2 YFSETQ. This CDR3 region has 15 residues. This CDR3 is CASSLGTDLSYEQYF. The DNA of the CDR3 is TGCGCCAGCAGCTTGGGGACAGACCTCTCCTACGAGCAGTACTTC.

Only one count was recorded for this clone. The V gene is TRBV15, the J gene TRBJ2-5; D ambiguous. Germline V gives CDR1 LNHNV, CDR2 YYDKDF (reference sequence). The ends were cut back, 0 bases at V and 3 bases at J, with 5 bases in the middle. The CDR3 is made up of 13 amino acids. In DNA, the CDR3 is TGTGCCACCAGCAGAGATGAGGAAGAGACCCAGTACTTC. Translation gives CATSRDEEETQYF.

The CDR3 sequence is CASSLGGGRKGNTIYF. The CDR3 DNA reads as TGTGCCAGCAGTTTAGGGGGGGGTCGTAAGGGAAACACCATATATTTT. This chain joins TRBV27 and TRBJ1-3; the D gene is possibly TRBD1 (5 bases). The germline CDR1 and CDR2 sequences are MNHEY and SMNVEV (reference sequence). CDR3 length: 16 amino acids. V lost 2 bases to trimming and J lost 4 bases, with 15 bases between them.

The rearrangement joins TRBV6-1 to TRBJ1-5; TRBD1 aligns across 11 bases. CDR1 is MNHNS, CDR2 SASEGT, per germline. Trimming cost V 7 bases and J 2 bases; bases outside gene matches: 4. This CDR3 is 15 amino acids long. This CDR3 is CASILGQGGNQPQHF. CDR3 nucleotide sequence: TGTGCCAGCATATTGGGACAGGGGGGCAATCAGCCCCAGCATTTT.

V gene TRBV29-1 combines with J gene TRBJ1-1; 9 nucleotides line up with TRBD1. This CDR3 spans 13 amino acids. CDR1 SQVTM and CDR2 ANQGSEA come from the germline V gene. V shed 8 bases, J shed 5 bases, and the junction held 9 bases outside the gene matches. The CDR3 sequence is CSTTRDRDTEAFF. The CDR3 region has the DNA TGCAGCACAACGAGGGACAGGGATACTGAAGCTTTCTTT.